A single sample is the source of the 22 T cell receptor beta chains below, sequenced in a study of T cell responses to AZD1222 COVID-19 vaccine. Sequenced by immunoSEQ multiplex PCR; TCRdb stores in-frame clones only, minus some. The sample contains around 140,000 clones, around 90% of which appear only once. This specimen was peripheral blood, taken on day 0 of AZD1222 vaccination. The receptors derive from an adult in good health.

Only one count was recorded for this clone. The chain couples TRBV19 to TRBJ2-2; 9 bases agree with TRBD1. J was trimmed by 2 bases and V by 8 bases; bases with no gene match: 3. CDR1 and CDR2 from the germline V gene are LNHDA and SQIVND (reference sequence). The CDR3 is 14 residues long. The CDR3 spells CASGTGLNTGELFF. The CDR3 DNA reads as TGTGCCAGTGGGACAGGGCTAAACACCGGGGAGCTGTTTTTT.

V usage is TRBV5-1 and J usage is TRBJ1-2, with 10 bases lining up with TRBD1. The V gene end was trimmed by 3 bases and the J gene end by 6 bases; junction bases not matched to a gene: 8. The germline V gene has CDR1 SGHRS and CDR2 YFSETQ. The CDR3 contains 15 residues. CDR3 DNA sequence: TGCGCCAGCAGCTGGCAGGGACAGGGGTGGGATGGCTACACCTTC. It yields the protein CASSWQGQGWDGYTF. Based on the CDR3 plus reference TRBV5-1 and TRBJ1-2, the full variable domain is KAGVTQTPRYLIKTRGQQVTLSCSPISGHRSVSWYQQTPGQGLQFLFEYFSETQRNKGNFPGRFSGRQFSNSRSEMNVSTLELGDSALYLCASSWQGQGWDGYTFGSGTRLTVV.

The chain links TRBV6-6 to TRBJ2-1; TRBD2 agrees at 7 bases. The CDR3 extends over 12 amino acids. Germline-derived CDR1 and CDR2 are MNHNY and SVGAGI (reference sequence). V lost 2 bases and J lost 12; bases outside the gene matches: 4. CDR3 loop: CASSYGGEGQFF. As DNA, the CDR3 is TGTGCCAGCAGTTACGGGGGGGAGGGGCAGTTCTTC.

The V gene is TRBV20-1, the J gene TRBJ2-3, with 9 bases matching TRBD2. This CDR3 has 14 residues. Germline V gene sequence: CDR1 DFQATT, CDR2 SNEGSKA (reference sequence). V lost 3 bases to trimming and J lost 6 bases; unmatched junction nucleotides: 7. CDR3 region: CSASGGRAYDTQYF. CDR3 DNA sequence: TGCAGTGCTAGTGGCGGGAGGGCCTACGATACGCAGTATTTT.

The chain recombines TRBV5-1 with TRBJ1-6, with 9 bases aligning to TRBD1. The CDR3 is 15 amino acids. Germline assignment: CDR1 SGHRS and CDR2 YFSETQ. With V trimmed by 4 bases and J by 5 bases, 4 bases remained unmatched. In DNA form, the CDR3 reads TGCGCCAGCAGCCCGACAGGGGGTGATAATTCACCCCTCCACTTT. Residues: CASSPTGGDNSPLHF.

CDR3 loop: CSVGVPGQGYEQYF. Written as DNA, the CDR3 is TGCAGCGTTGGGGTACCGGGACAGGGATACGAGCAGTACTTC. The chain links TRBV29-1 to TRBJ2-7; 9 positions agree with TRBD1. Germline CDR1 SQVTM, CDR2 ANQGSEA. This CDR3 spans 14 amino acids. The V segment lost 4 bases and the J segment 4 bases; nucleotides outside the gene matches: 8.

This clone has only one observation. V is TRBV5-1 and J is TRBJ2-7; no firm D call. The CDR3 sequence is 11 residues long. Trimming removed 0 bases at V and 6 bases at J, with 4 bases between. Germline V CDR1 and CDR2: SGHRS, YFSETQ. The CDR3 sequence: CASSLGFEQYF. The CDR3, as DNA: TGCGCCAGCAGCTTGGGTTTCGAGCAGTACTTC.

V usage is TRBV9 and J usage is TRBJ1-5; TRBD1 matches 9 bases. V lost 1 base to trimming and J lost 8 bases; unmatched junction nucleotides: 4. This CDR3 has 14 residues. Germline loops: CDR1 SGDLS, CDR2 YYNGEE. CDR3 residues: CASSVTGGAEPQHF. For the CDR3, the DNA is TGTGCCAGCAGCGTAACAGGGGGCGCGGAGCCCCAGCATTTT.

The CDR3 spells CASSVGRDPSNYGYTF. Here the CDR3 DNA reads TGTGCCAGCAGCGTAGGGCGGGACCCATCTAACTATGGCTACACCTTC. The V gene is TRBV9, the J gene TRBJ1-2; D might be TRBD1 (5 bases). Germline loops: CDR1 SGDLS, CDR2 YYNGEE. The CDR3 extends over 16 amino acids. The V end lost 0 bases, the J end lost 0 bases, and 12 bases lay between the germline ends. Filled out from reference TRBV9 and TRBJ1-2, the complete variable domain reads DSGVTQTPKHLITATGQRVTLRCSPRSGDLSVYWYQQSLDQGLQFLIQYYNGEERAKGNILERFSAQQFPDLHSELNLSSLELGDSALYFCASSVGRDPSNYGYTFGSGTRLTVV.

The chain combines TRBV6-1 with TRBJ1-2; 7 positions match TRBD1. With V trimmed by 1 base and J by 0 bases, 8 bases remained unmatched. The CDR3 length is 17 residues. Germline CDR1 and CDR2: MNHNS and SASEGT. As DNA, the CDR3 is TGTGCCAGCAGTGAAGGTCCCGGGACAGCTTCTAACTATGGCTACACCTTC. It is translated as CASSEGPGTASNYGYTF.

This chain joins TRBV3-1 (or the pseudogene TRBV3-2) and TRBJ1-4; D unresolved. V gave up 1 base and J gave up 4 bases, with 10 bases separating them. The V gene's germline CDR1 is LGHDT and CDR2 YNNKEL (reference sequence). This CDR3 spans 15 amino acids. The CDR3 coding sequence is TGTGCCAGCAGCCAAGGGAGGAGGATTAATGAAAAACTGTTTTTT. Translating it yields CASSQGRRINEKLFF.

The chain has TRBV4-2 and TRBJ2-7; a possible D gene is TRBD2 (7 bases). V was trimmed by 0 bases and J by 2 bases, leaving 11 bases between them. The CDR3 covers 15 residues. Germline CDR1 is LGHNA and CDR2 is YNFKEQ. The CDR3 DNA sequence: TGTGCCAGCAGCCAAGAGGCGGGGGCCACCTACGAGCAGTACTTC. It yields the protein CASSQEAGATYEQYF.

The J gene is TRBJ2-1, the V gene TRBV12-3 or TRBV12-4; D is possibly TRBD2 (5 bases). The V gene lost 0 bases and the J gene lost 6 bases, with 6 bases spanning the gap. The length of the CDR3 is 13 residues. The CDR3 spells CASSLAGVNEQFF. CDR3 coding DNA: TGTGCCAGCAGTTTAGCCGGGGTCAATGAGCAGTTCTTC.

This chain links TRBV11-3 with TRBJ2-7, with 10 bases fitting TRBD2. Germline lookup yields CDR1 SGHNT and CDR2 YENEEA. This CDR3 region has 14 residues. The J segment lost 6 bases and the V segment lost 5 bases, leaving 7 bases of the junction unmatched. The CDR3 loop reads CASSVTGTSVEQYF. CDR3 nucleotide sequence: TGTGCCAGCAGCGTGACCGGGACTAGCGTCGAGCAGTACTTC.

This clone appeared once. V usage is TRBV7-3 and J usage is TRBJ2-3, with TRBD1 matching over 8 bases. This CDR3 has 15 residues. After removal of 5 bases from V and 0 bases from J, the junction contained 4 bases not matched to a gene. Germline values: CDR1 SGHTA, CDR2 FQGTGA. CDR3 nucleotides: TGTGCCAGCAGCCCCACAGGGGGAAGCACAGATACGCAGTATTTT. Its translation is CASSPTGGSTDTQYF.

The rearrangement links TRBV4-3 to TRBJ2-5, with D perhaps TRBD1 (5 bases). The CDR3 runs 15 residues. Germline V lookup: CDR1 LGHNA, CDR2 YSLEER. V gave up 4 bases and J gave up 4 bases, with 16 bases separating them. The CDR3 bases are TGCGCCAGCAGCCTTCTTGGGGCAGCTACAGAGACCCAGTACTTC. Translation gives CASSLLGAATETQYF.

The rearrangement joins TRBV29-1 to TRBJ1-2, with a tentative D call TRBD1 (5 bases). Trimming left V 7 bases short and J 4 bases short, with 19 bases between. Germline loops: CDR1 SQVTM, CDR2 ANQGSEA. CDR3 length: 14 residues. The CDR3 is CSAFDSDLGYGYTF. CDR3 sequence (DNA): TGCAGCGCGTTTGACAGCGACCTGGGCTATGGCTACACCTTC. Based on the CDR3 plus reference TRBV29-1 and TRBJ1-2, the full variable domain is SAVISQKPSRDICQRGTSLTIQCQVDSQVTMMFWYRQQPGQSLTLIATANQGSEATYESGFVIDKFPISRPNLTFSTLTVSNMSPEDSSIYLCSAFDSDLGYGYTFGSGTRLTVV.

The genes are TRBV6-5 and TRBJ2-7, with D perhaps TRBD2 (6 bases). CDR3 length: 13 amino acids. Germline V gives CDR1 MNHEY, CDR2 SVGAGI. The germline V and J ends were trimmed by 8 bases and 5 bases, with 16 bases remaining between them. In DNA form, the CDR3 reads TGTGCCAGCGCTGTGGAGGGGATTGACGAGCAGTACTTC. Protein: CASAVEGIDEQYF.

J is TRBJ1-1 and V is TRBV4-2, with 7 bases identical to TRBD1. Losses at the gene ends were 3 bases for V and 0 bases for J; bases not matched to a gene: 4. CDR3 size: 15 residues. Germline lookup yields CDR1 LGHNA and CDR2 YNFKEQ. DNA for the CDR3: TGTGCCAGCAGCCATGAGGGGGCAATGAACACTGAAGCTTTCTTT. This translates into CASSHEGAMNTEAFF.

This chain uses TRBV5-1 with TRBJ2-7; tentatively, D is TRBD2 (5 bases). V was clipped by 2 bases and J by 4 bases, with 19 bases between them. Looked up from germline, CDR1 is SGHRS and CDR2 is YFSETQ. The CDR3 has 16 amino acids. The CDR3 here is CASSFQDRGRVYEQYF. The CDR3 nucleotides are TGCGCCAGCAGCTTCCAAGACCGGGGAAGAGTATACGAGCAGTACTTC.

The J gene is TRBJ1-5, the V gene TRBV5-6, with D uncertain. The CDR3 length is 13 residues. Trimming took 0 bases from V and 7 from J, leaving 8 bases between them. Germline CDR1 and CDR2: SGHDT and YYEEEE. Written as DNA, the CDR3 is TGTGCCAGCAGCTTGGGGCCCCACCAGCCCCAGCATTTT. It codes for CASSLGPHQPQHF.

This chain connects TRBV11-2 to TRBJ2-1; D possibly corresponds to TRBD1 (5 bases). The V end lost 3 bases, the J end lost 4 bases, and 13 bases lay between the germline ends. Germline values: CDR1 SGHAT, CDR2 FQNNGV. This CDR3 region has 15 residues. CDR3 sequence reads: CASSFRTPEYNEQFF. CDR3 in DNA: TGTGCCAGCAGCTTTCGGACACCCGAATACAATGAGCAGTTCTTC.